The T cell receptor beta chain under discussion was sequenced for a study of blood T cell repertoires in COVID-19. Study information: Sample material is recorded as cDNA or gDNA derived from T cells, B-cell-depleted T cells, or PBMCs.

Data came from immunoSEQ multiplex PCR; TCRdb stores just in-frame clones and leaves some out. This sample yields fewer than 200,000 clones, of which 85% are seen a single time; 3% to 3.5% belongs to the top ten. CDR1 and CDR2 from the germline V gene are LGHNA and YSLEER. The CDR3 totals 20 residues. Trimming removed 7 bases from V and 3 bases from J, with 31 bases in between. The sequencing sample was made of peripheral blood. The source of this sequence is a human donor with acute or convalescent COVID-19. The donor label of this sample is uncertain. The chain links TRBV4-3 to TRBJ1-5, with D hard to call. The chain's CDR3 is CASTDQGNMGESIFNQPQHF. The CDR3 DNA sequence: TGCGCCAGCACCGACCAAGGGAATATGGGAGAATCGATATTCAATCAGCCCCAGCATTTT.